These T cell receptor beta chains were read from a single sample in a study of cytomegalovirus exposure and HLA in healthy donors. Produced via immunoSEQ multiplex PCR; TCRdb's table is partial and in-frame only. Of about 160,000 clones detected, around 86% appear once; the ten largest clones hold 0.96%. The sample was PBMCs. The receptor set was obtained from a girl aged 2 to 10 in good health and CMV-seropositive. Both conserved end residues are trimmed from each CDR3.

TRBV28	TRBJ1-1	ASSLGQLEAF
TRBV11-2	TRBJ1-5	ASSLGTGGGQPQH
TRBV7-3	TRBJ2-2	ASSFLTGNTGELF
TRBV2	TRBJ1-1	ASSERGVGTEAF
TRBV9	TRBJ2-6	ASSRSGANVLT
TRBV6-1	TRBJ2-3	ASSELAGGRDTQY
TRBV25-1	TRBJ2-7	ASRPGGTIPYEQY
TRBV11-2	TRBJ1-1	ASSLGGGRDAF
TRBV12-5	TRBJ2-3	GGGVQADTQY
TRBV6-1	TRBJ2-7	ASSPYSYEQY
TRBV5-4	TRBJ2-1	ASSPGLAAPGGEQF
TRBV7-9	TRBJ2-7	ASSLRTGQGRFYEQY
TRBV2	TRBJ1-1	ADGQTYTEAF
TRBV10-2	TRBJ1-5	ASNDRGNQPQH
TRBV6-5	TRBJ1-2	ASRTGQFDYGYT
TRBV5-1	TRBJ1-1	ASSFAGLNTEAF